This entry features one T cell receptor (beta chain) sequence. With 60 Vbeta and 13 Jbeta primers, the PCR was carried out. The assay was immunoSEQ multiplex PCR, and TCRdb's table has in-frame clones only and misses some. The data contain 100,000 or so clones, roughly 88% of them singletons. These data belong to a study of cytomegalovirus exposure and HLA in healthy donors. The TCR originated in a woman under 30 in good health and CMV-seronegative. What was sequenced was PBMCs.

CDR3 loop: CSVGGRRGGTDTQYF. CDR3 DNA: TGCAGCGTGGGGGGGCGGAGGGGGGGCACAGATACGCAGTATTTT. The chain has TRBV29-1 and TRBJ2-3, with D perhaps matching TRBD2 (7 bases). The CDR3 runs to 15 residues. The germline V gene has CDR1 SQVTM and CDR2 ANQGSEA. V shed 6 bases and J shed 1 base, with 17 bases lying between them.